This is a list of T cell receptor beta chains from one sample in a study of high-grade serous ovarian cancer treatment subgroups. Repertoires were generated with immunoSEQ multiplex PCR, while TCRdb's copy carries only in-frame clones and drops some. The top ten clones hold under 10% of a sample with over a thousand clones, around 67% of them seen once. The specimen sequenced was tumor tissue. The receptor set was obtained from a human donor with high-grade serous ovarian cancer. Both conserved end residues are part of each CDR3. Fields, in order: clone size, V gene, J gene, D gene, CDR3 protein, CDR3 DNA. The D gene is left open where the match is weak. Part of the rows lack a size; the others show once, few, many or a class for expanded clones.

>-|TRBV7-2|TRBJ2-1|-
CASSFNRGGMGRNEQFF
TGTGCCAGCAGCTTTAACAGGGGGGGAATGGGTAGGAATGAGCAGTTCTTC
>-|TRBV9|TRBJ1-1|TRBD1
CASSVRQGGPGNSEAFF
TGTGCCAGCAGCGTGCGACAGGGAGGGCCGGGTAACTCCGAAGCTTTCTTT
>-|TRBV14|TRBJ2-3|-
CASSPPVTDTQYF
TGTGCCAGCAGCCCCCCTGTCACAGATACGCAGTATTTT
>-|TRBV7-8|TRBJ1-1|-
CASSLAAILNTEAFF
TGTGCCAGCAGCTTAGCTGCTATTTTGAACACTGAAGCTTTCTTT
>-|TRBV15|TRBJ1-2|-
CATSPSLDSGYGYTF
TGTGCCACCAGTCCCTCTCTCGACAGCGGCTATGGCTACACCTTC
>-|TRBV7-8|TRBJ2-1|TRBD2
CASSLDLAGVQYNEQFF
TGTGCCAGCAGCTTAGATCTAGCGGGAGTGCAGTACAATGAGCAGTTCTTC
>few|TRBV7-3|TRBJ2-3|-
CASSLTGGTDTQYF
TGTGCCAGCAGCTTAACGGGAGGAACAGATACGCAGTATTTT
>few|TRBV2|TRBJ2-3|TRBD2
CASGLDPQYF
TGTGCCAGCGGACTAGACCCGCAGTATTTT
>few|TRBV27|TRBJ1-1|-
CASSSAGPGTEAFF
TGTGCCAGCAGTTCAGCGGGCCCGGGGACTGAAGCTTTCTTT
>few|TRBV11-3|TRBJ1-1|-
CASSFPGQVEAFF
TGTGCCAGCAGCTTCCCAGGGCAAGTTGAAGCTTTCTTT
>-|TRBV11-1|TRBJ2-7|TRBD2
CASSKSTSWGSYEQYF
TGTGCCAGCAGCAAATCGACTAGCTGGGGCTCCTACGAGCAGTACTTC
>-|TRBV6-6|TRBJ1-6|TRBD1
CASGIGTGPSPLHF
TGTGCCAGCGGAATCGGGACAGGCCCTTCACCCCTCCACTTT
>-|TRBV6-5|TRBJ2-7|TRBD2
CASSLAGYEQYF
TGTGCCAGCAGTTTAGCGGGATACGAGCAGTACTTC
>-|TRBV18|TRBJ1-1|-
CASSPGQEAFF
TGTGCCAGCTCACCAGGGCAGGAAGCTTTCTTT
>few|TRBV7-2|TRBJ1-1|-
CASSPPGVGRAFF
TGTGCCAGCAGCCCCCCGGGGGTGGGTCGGGCTTTCTTT